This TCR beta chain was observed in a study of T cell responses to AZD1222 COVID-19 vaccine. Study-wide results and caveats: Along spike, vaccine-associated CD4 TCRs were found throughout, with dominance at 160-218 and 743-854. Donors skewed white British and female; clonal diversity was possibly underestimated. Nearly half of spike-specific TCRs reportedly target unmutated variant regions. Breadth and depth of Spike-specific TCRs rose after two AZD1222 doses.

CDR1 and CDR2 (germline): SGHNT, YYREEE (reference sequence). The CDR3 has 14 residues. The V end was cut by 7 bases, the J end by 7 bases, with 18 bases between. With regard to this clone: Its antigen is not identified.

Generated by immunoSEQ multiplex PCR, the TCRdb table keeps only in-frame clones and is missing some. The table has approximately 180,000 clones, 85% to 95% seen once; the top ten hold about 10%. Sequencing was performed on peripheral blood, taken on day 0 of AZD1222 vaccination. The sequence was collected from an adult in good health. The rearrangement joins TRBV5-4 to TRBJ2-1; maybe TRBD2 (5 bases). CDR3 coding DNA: TGTGCCAGCTCTAGGACTGAGGTAGGGAATGAGCAGTTCTTC. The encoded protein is CASSRTEVGNEQFF.